The source of this TCR beta chain is a study of response to subunit inactivated influenza vaccine. This clonotype was observed a few times. CDR1 MNHEY and CDR2 SMNVEV come from the germline V gene (reference sequence). Trimming removed 3 bases from V and 4 bases from J; junction bases left unmatched: 3. The CDR3 sequence is 15 residues long. Via MiXCR, TCRdb re-called the RT-PCR reads, giving one row per CDR3 protein. Counted here are about 780,000 distinct CDR3 sequences, around a sixth occurring once; the ten biggest clones make up roughly 10%. J is TRBJ2-5 and V is TRBV27; 12 bases agree with TRBD2. The clonotype originates from a man aged 45-65 years who received an inactivated influenza vaccine. The sample was PBMCs from blood, taken roughly 5 days after vaccination. This chain's CDR3 is CASSFAGLAGETQYF. CDR3 nucleotide sequence: TGTGCCAGCAGTTTCGCGGGACTAGCGGGAGAGACCCAGTACTTC.